The following is a T cell receptor (beta chain) sequence with its context. Its target is not known. The data derive from a study of T cell responses to AZD1222 COVID-19 vaccine. Using immunoSEQ multiplex PCR, the repertoire was profiled, and TCRdb retains in-frame clones only, with some absent. The repertoire includes 90,000 to 150,000 clones, around nine tenths of them detected once, and less than 4.5% sits in the top ten. CDR1 is SGHDT, CDR2 YYEEEE, per germline. Trimming removed 2 bases from V and 7 bases from J; junction bases left unmatched: 8. The CDR3 runs 14 residues. Findings of the study overall: Spike-specific TCR depth and breadth grew after two AZD1222 doses. Just six AZD1222 recipients were seropositive at baseline. In the spike-specific TCR repertoire, nearly half reportedly target unmutated variant regions.

The specimen was peripheral blood, collected on day 0 of AZD1222 vaccination. This chain joins TRBV5-6 and TRBJ1-1; TRBD1 matches at 7 bases. This TCR was recovered from an adult in good health. Written as DNA, the CDR3 is TGTGCCAGCAGCTTTTCGCTCTACAGGGGTGAAGCTTTCTTT. It yields the protein CASSFSLYRGEAFF. Complete variable domain (other parts from reference TRBV5-6 and TRBJ1-1): DAGVTQSPTHLIKTRGQQVTLRCSPKSGHDTVSWYQQALGQGPQFIFQYYEEEERQRGNFPDRFSGHQFPNYSSELNVNALLLGDSALYLCASSFSLYRGEAFFGQGTRLTVV.